Each of the 7 T cell receptor beta chains below was sequenced from the same sample in a study of T cells after posttransplantation cyclophosphamide. Using immunoSEQ multiplex PCR, the repertoire was profiled, and TCRdb retains in-frame clones only, with some absent. This record lists tens of thousands of clones, none seen once only, and the top ten clones contain about 2.5%. The sample consisted of PBMCs. Source of these receptors: a man in his forties in good health, CMV-negative, and a related stem cell transplant donor.

This clone has ten or more counts. The genes are TRBV5-4 and TRBJ2-7; D not certain. There are 11 residues in the CDR3. Germline lookup yields CDR1 SGHNT and CDR2 YYREEE (reference sequence). The V end lost 2 bases, the J end lost 7 bases, and 7 bases lay between the germline ends. CDR3 region: CASSLAEEQYV. CDR3 nucleotide sequence: TGTGCCAGCAGCTTAGCTGAGGAGCAGTACGTC.

Many counts were recorded for this clone. V is TRBV5-1 and J is TRBJ2-2; TRBD1 agrees at 12 bases. The CDR3 consists of 16 residues. Germline CDR1 reads SGHRS; CDR2 reads YFSETQ. The V segment lost 2 bases and the J segment 5 bases; nucleotides outside the gene matches: 4. The CDR3 spells CASSFAGQGATGELFF. The DNA for the CDR3 is TGCGCCAGCAGCTTTGCGGGACAGGGGGCGACCGGGGAGCTGTTTTTT. Full variable domain (remainder filled in from reference TRBV5-1 and TRBJ2-2): KAGVTQTPRYLIKTRGQQVTLSCSPISGHRSVSWYQQTPGQGLQFLFEYFSETQRNKGNFPGRFSGRQFSNSRSEMNVSTLELGDSALYLCASSFAGQGATGELFFGEGSRLTVL.

There are a few counts of this clone. This chain uses TRBV4-1 with TRBJ2-5; 8 bases are shared with TRBD1. Per the germline V gene, CDR1 is MGHRA and CDR2 is YSYEKL. The CDR3 spans 15 residues. V was pared by 1 base and J by 3 bases, with 4 bases of the junction left unmatched. This CDR3 is CASSQADRDEETQYF. The CDR3 nucleotides are TGCGCCAGCAGCCAAGCGGACAGGGATGAAGAGACCCAGTACTTC.

This clone appeared many times. The V call is TRBV10-3, the J call TRBJ2-7, with 8 bases fitting TRBD1. The junction had 7 bases not matched to a gene; V was cut back by 0 bases and J by 6 bases. This CDR3 region has 15 residues. Germline CDR1 reads ENHRY; CDR2 reads SYGVKD. The chain's CDR3 is CAISESRTGSGEQYV. The CDR3 bases are TGTGCCATCAGTGAGTCTAGGACAGGGTCTGGCGAGCAGTACGTC.

In its sample, this clone was seen many times. The chain uses TRBV19 and TRBJ2-6, with D perhaps matching TRBD2 (6 bases). Germline V CDR1 and CDR2: LNHDA, SQIVND (reference sequence). The V end lost 6 bases, the J end lost 0 bases, and 9 bases lay between the germline ends. The CDR3 length is 15 residues. CDR3 in amino acids: CASSLGSSGANVLTF. CDR3 sequence (DNA): TGTGCCAGTAGCCTCGGGAGCTCTGGGGCCAACGTCCTGACTTTC.

This clone showed up many times. This chain's CDR3 is CASSLVVQGPPDTQYF. In DNA, the CDR3 is TGTGCCAGCAGCTTAGTGGTCCAGGGCCCGCCAGATACGCAGTATTTT. This rearrangement joins TRBV7-2 to TRBJ2-3, with a tentative D call TRBD1 (5 bases). Per germline, CDR1 SGHTA and CDR2 FQGNSA. Trimming left V 1 base short and J 4 bases short, with 15 bases between. The CDR3 length is 16 residues.

This clone was observed many times. This chain connects TRBV10-3 to TRBJ2-7; TRBD2 matches at 11 bases. V lost 2 bases to trimming and J lost 0 bases; unmatched junction nucleotides: 6. Germline V gene sequence: CDR1 ENHRY, CDR2 SYGVKD. The CDR3 is 17 residues long. CDR3 sequence reads: CAISEGFSGRASYEQYV. For the CDR3, the DNA is TGTGCCATCAGTGAGGGTTTTAGCGGGAGGGCCTCCTACGAGCAGTACGTC.